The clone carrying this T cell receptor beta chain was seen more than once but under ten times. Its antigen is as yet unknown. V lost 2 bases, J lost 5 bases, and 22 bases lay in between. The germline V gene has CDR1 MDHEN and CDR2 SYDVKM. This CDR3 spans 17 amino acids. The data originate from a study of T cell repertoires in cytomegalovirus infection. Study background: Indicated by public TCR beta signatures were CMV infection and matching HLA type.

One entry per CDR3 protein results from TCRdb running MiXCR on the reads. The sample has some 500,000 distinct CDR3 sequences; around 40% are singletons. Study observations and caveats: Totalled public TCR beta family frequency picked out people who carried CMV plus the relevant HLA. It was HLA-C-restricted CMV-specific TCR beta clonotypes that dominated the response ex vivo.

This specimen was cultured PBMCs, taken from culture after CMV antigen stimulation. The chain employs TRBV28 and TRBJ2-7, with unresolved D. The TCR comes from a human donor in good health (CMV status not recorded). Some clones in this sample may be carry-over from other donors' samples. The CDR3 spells CASSLAPRPDRPNEQYF. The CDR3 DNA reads TGTGCCAGCAGTTTAGCCCCGAGACCGGACCGGCCCAACGAGCAGTACTTC.